Presented here are 27 T cell receptor beta chains from one specimen sequenced in a study of immune characterization of retroperitoneal liposarcoma. TCRdb re-called the PCR reads through MiXCR, storing one row per CDR3 protein. The data show more than 900 distinct CDR3 sequences, roughly a fifth seen once. The sample taken for sequencing was tumor tissue. The receptors originated from a male donor with retroperitoneal liposarcoma.

This clonotype was detected a few times. The chain combines TRBV7-3 with TRBJ2-1, with 10 bases lining up with TRBD2. Germline V gene data show CDR1 as SGHTA and CDR2 as FQGTGA. The trim removed 6 bases at V and 6 bases at J, leaving 8 bases unmatched. CDR3 length equals 15 residues. Here the CDR3 DNA reads TGTGCCAGCAGTTCACCGGGACTAGCGATCAATGAGCAGTTCTTC. It translates to CASSSPGLAINEQFF.

This clonotype is labeled as medium-sized (0.01 to 0.1%). This chain connects TRBV6-1 to TRBJ2-1; D is tentatively TRBD1 or TRBD2 (5 bases each). Germline values: CDR1 MNHNS, CDR2 SASEGT. Trimming pared 0 bases from V and 7 bases from J, leaving 19 bases between. The CDR3 totals 17 residues. The CDR3 spells CASSEAAADIGVNEQFF. CDR3 DNA sequence: TGTGCCAGCAGTGAAGCGGCAGCGGACATAGGGGTGAATGAGCAGTTCTTC.

The rearrangement uses TRBV6-5 and TRBJ2-1, with D possibly TRBD2 on 6 matching bases. The DNA end lines up better with TRBJ2-7; the J call may be wrong. CDR3 length: 14 amino acids. The germline V gene encodes CDR1 MNHEY and CDR2 SVGAGI. The DNA of the CDR3 is TGTGCCAGCAGCCTGGGGGTCGGGACTGGTGAGCAGTACGTC. It is translated as CASSLGVGTGEQYV.

This clonotype counts as medium-sized. The CDR3 coding sequence is TGTGCCAGCAGCTTACGCCCTCTGTTCGAGCAGTACTTC. It yields the protein CASSLRPLFEQYF. J is TRBJ2-1 and V is TRBV7-2; no reliable D call. The assigned J gene may be wrong: the sequence end matches TRBJ2-7 better. The germline CDR1 and CDR2 sequences are SGHTA and FQGNSA. CDR3 length equals 13 residues.

This clonotype is termed medium-sized (0.01 to 0.1%). The rearrangement joins TRBV7-8 to TRBJ2-1; TRBD2 matches 8 bases. V trimming: 2 bases; J trimming: 13 bases; junction bases outside the gene matches: 13. This CDR3 spans 15 amino acids. The germline V gene encodes CDR1 SGHVS and CDR2 FQNEAQ. CDR3 sequence: CASSLSVETGGVQFF. The CDR3 nucleotides are TGTGCCAGCAGCTTAAGCGTGGAAACGGGGGGGGTCCAGTTCTTC. Looking up the rest from reference TRBV7-8 and TRBJ2-1 gives the full variable domain: GAGVSQSPRYKVAKRGQDVALRCDPISGHVSLFWYQQALGQGPEFLTYFQNEAQLDKSGLPSDRFFAERPEGSVSTLKIQRTQQEDSAVYLCASSLSVETGGVQFFGPGTRLTVL.

This clonotype qualifies as large. V and J are TRBV6-1 and TRBJ2-1; TRBD2 agrees at 10 bases. Matching the DNA end better, TRBJ2-7 makes the J call doubtful. Germline assignment: CDR1 MNHNS and CDR2 SASEGT. CDR3 length: 15 amino acids. The CDR3 DNA is TGTGCCAGCAGTTCCGTGACTAGCGGGCACAATGAGCAGTACTTC. Amino acids: CASSSVTSGHNEQYF.

By share, this clonotype counts as medium-sized. The V gene is TRBV7-2, the J gene TRBJ2-1, with 10 nucleotides matching TRBD2. The J call may be wrong; the DNA end is better matched by TRBJ2-7. The V gene's germline CDR1 is SGHTA and CDR2 FQGNSA. CDR3 size: 17 residues. The CDR3 is CASSLVGASGRGNEQYF. In DNA form, the CDR3 reads TGTGCCAGCAGCTTAGTCGGGGCTAGCGGGAGAGGGAATGAGCAGTACTTC.

This clonotype occurred once. The J gene is TRBJ2-1, the V gene TRBV6-1; 9 bases align to TRBD1. Trimming cost V 1 base and J 8 bases; bases outside gene matches: 9. Germline CDR1 is MNHNS and CDR2 is SASEGT. The CDR3 spans 16 residues. As DNA, the CDR3 is TGTGCCAGCAGTGAAGATGAGACAGGGGGAGGGGATGAGCAGTTCTTC. Amino acids: CASSEDETGGGDEQFF.

This clonotype is labeled as medium-sized. The gene calls are TRBV6-6 and TRBJ2-1; perhaps TRBD2 as D (6 bases). The J call may be wrong; the DNA end is better matched by TRBJ2-5. This CDR3 has 14 residues. The germline V gene has CDR1 MNHNY and CDR2 SVGAGI (reference sequence). The CDR3 DNA sequence: TGTGCCAGCAGTTACCGACGCACGGGGGTGCCCCAGTACTTC. The encoded protein is CASSYRRTGVPQYF.

V usage is TRBV6-5 and J usage is TRBJ1-2; D is unclear. Trimming shortened V by 0 bases and J by 4 bases, and 12 bases separated the two germline ends. Germline values: CDR1 MNHEY, CDR2 SVGAGI. The CDR3 has 15 residues. DNA of the CDR3: TGTGCCAGCAGTTACTCTGTCAAGGGAGGCTATGGCTACACCTTC. It encodes CASSYSVKGGYGYTF.

By share, this clonotype counts as medium-sized. The chain has TRBV6-6 and TRBJ2-3; TRBD2 is a possible D gene (6 bases). This CDR3 is 15 amino acids long. V lost 2 bases and J lost 4, with 13 bases in between. From germline, CDR1 is MNHNY and CDR2 SVGAGI (reference sequence). The DNA of the CDR3 is TGTGCCAGCAGTTACGGGACTCCGGGGGCAGATACGCAGTATTTT. Translation: CASSYGTPGADTQYF.

This clonotype was counted many times. This may be a read error, as it is one base from a much larger clone. The chain uses TRBV12-3 or TRBV12-4 and TRBJ2-5; 13 bases are shared with TRBD2. The J call may not be correct, given that the DNA end is closer to TRBJ2-7. The CDR3 is 16 residues long. The CDR3 loop reads CASSPTTSGRLYEQYF. CDR3 in DNA: TGTGCCAGCAGTCCCACGACTAGCGGGAGGTTATACGAGCAGTACTTC.

This clonotype is labeled medium-sized. The chain carries TRBV6-1 and TRBJ2-1, with D possibly matching TRBD2 (5 bases). The assigned J gene may be wrong: the sequence end matches TRBJ2-7 better. The length of the CDR3 is 14 residues. Germline loops: CDR1 MNHNS, CDR2 SASEGT. The CDR3 sequence is CASSDRGSSYEQYF. CDR3 bases: TGTGCCAGCAGCGACCGGGGAAGCTCCTACGAGCAGTACTTC.

This clonotype was seen repeatedly, ten times or more. With a much larger clone just one base away, this may be a read error. This rearrangement joins TRBV7-2 to TRBJ2-1, with 9 bases fitting TRBD2. The J call may be mistaken, given a closer DNA end match to TRBJ2-7. The germline gives CDR1 SGHTA, CDR2 FQGNSA. The CDR3 is 14 residues long. CDR3 loop: CASNLAGAYNEQYF. Written as DNA, the CDR3 is TGTGCCAGCAACTTAGCGGGAGCTTACAATGAGCAGTACTTC.

The gene calls are TRBV11-2 and TRBJ2-1, with 8 nucleotides matching TRBD2. The ends lost 3 bases at V and 11 bases at J; junction bases unmatched: 12. The CDR3 runs 15 residues. Germline-derived CDR1 and CDR2 are SGHAT and FQNNGV. Here the CDR3 DNA reads TGTGCCAGCAGCTTGCTAACCGGGACTAGTTATCAGCAGTTCTTC. This gives the protein CASSLLTGTSYQQFF.

Many counts were recorded for this clonotype. The rearrangement uses TRBV7-8 and TRBJ2-1; D remains ambiguous. The J call may be in error: the DNA end matches TRBJ2-7 better. CDR3 length: 12 residues. Germline lookup yields CDR1 SGHVS and CDR2 FQNEAQ. The CDR3 protein is CASSLDGPEQYF. CDR3 DNA: TGTGCCAGCAGCTTAGACGGGCCTGAGCAGTACTTC.

By share, this clonotype ranks as medium-sized. The rearrangement links TRBV7-2 to TRBJ2-1, with 9 positions matching TRBD2. The DNA end is a closer match to TRBJ2-7, so the J assignment may be wrong. Germline CDR1 is SGHTA and CDR2 is FQGNSA. CDR3 length: 16 amino acids. CDR3 protein: CASSRSGRRSYNEQYF. CDR3 DNA sequence: TGTGCCAGCAGCCGTAGCGGGAGAAGGTCCTACAATGAGCAGTACTTC.

In its sample, this clonotype ranks as large (0.1 to 1%). The V and J genes are TRBV7-2 and TRBJ2-1, with D perhaps TRBD1 (6 bases). The end of the DNA aligns better with TRBJ2-5, so the J call may be wrong. Germline lookup yields CDR1 SGHTA and CDR2 FQGNSA. This CDR3 contains 15 residues. The CDR3 loop is CASSLGGHQGETQYF. Here the CDR3 DNA reads TGTGCCAGCAGCTTAGGGGGACATCAAGGGGAGACCCAGTACTTC.

This clonotype qualifies as medium-sized. Since a much larger clone is just one base distant, this may be a read error. The chain links TRBV27 to TRBJ2-1, with a weak D call TRBD1 (7 bases). The DNA matches TRBJ2-7 better at its end, which makes the J call doubtful. CDR3 size: 12 residues. Looked up from germline, CDR1 is MNHEY and CDR2 is SMNVEV (reference sequence). In DNA, the CDR3 is TGTGCCAGCAGCAACAGGGGAGGAGAGCAGTACTTC. Translated: CASSNRGGEQYF.

This clonotype is categorized as large. This chain joins TRBV7-6 and TRBJ2-1, with unresolved D. V was shortened by 4 bases and J by 4 bases, with 17 bases between the two germline ends. CDR1 is SGHVS and CDR2 is FNYEAQ in the germline V gene. The CDR3 spans 16 residues. CDR3 DNA: TGTGCCAGCAGCTCACCGACTTTCGACTTTTACAATGAGCAGTTCTTC. Its translation is CASSSPTFDFYNEQFF.

This clonotype qualifies as large. The genes are TRBV6-1 and TRBJ2-1; D ambiguous. V was trimmed by 5 bases and J by 10 bases, leaving 18 bases between them. This CDR3 is built from 14 residues. In germline, CDR1 is MNHNS, CDR2 SASEGT. The CDR3 loop is CASSYYDTEGEQFF. In DNA form, the CDR3 reads TGTGCCAGCAGTTATTACGACACGGAAGGGGAGCAGTTCTTC.

This clonotype ranks as medium-sized. This chain links TRBV6-6 with TRBJ2-5; no reliable D call. The CDR3 has 13 residues. The ends were cut back, 0 bases at V and 1 base at J, with 3 bases in the middle. In germline, CDR1 is MNHNY, CDR2 SVGAGI (reference sequence). CDR3 protein: CASSYSAQETQYF. The CDR3 DNA reads TGTGCCAGCAGTTACTCGGCCCAAGAGACCCAGTACTTC.

The rearrangement joins TRBV6-2 or TRBV6-3 to TRBJ2-1; the D gene is possibly TRBD1 (6 bases). Looked up from germline, CDR1 is MNHEY and CDR2 is SVGEGT. The CDR3 spans 11 residues. Between the trimmed V and J ends, which lost 4 bases and 13 bases, there was a span of 11 bases. This chain's CDR3 is CASSFGQNQFF. The CDR3 DNA reads as TGTGCCAGCAGTTTCGGACAGAACCAGTTCTTC.

Within the sample, this clonotype is large. This chain links TRBV6-1 with TRBJ2-1; D perhaps matches TRBD1 (6 bases). The DNA end lines up better with TRBJ2-7; the J call may be wrong. The CDR3 is made up of 15 amino acids. Germline lookup yields CDR1 MNHNS and CDR2 SASEGT. CDR3 sequence: CASRVDRSVSNEQYF. CDR3 DNA: TGTGCCAGCAGGGTGGACAGATCTGTTTCAAATGAGCAGTACTTC.

A note on this clonotype: This may be a read error: a much more frequent sequence differs by one nucleotide. This chain uses TRBV11-3 with TRBJ2-1; D not certain. CDR3 length: 13 amino acids. From germline, CDR1 is SGHNT and CDR2 YENEEA. V was clipped by 0 bases and J by 10 bases, with 10 bases between them. In nucleotides, the CDR3 is TGTGCCAGCAGCTTAGAGGGTTCCTACGAGCAGTTCTTC. It translates to CASSLEGSYEQFF.

Judged by abundance, this clonotype is medium-sized. This sequence may be a read error, since a much larger clone differs from it by one base. V and J are TRBV24-1 and TRBJ2-1; 13 bases match TRBD2. The end of the DNA is better explained by TRBJ2-7, so the J call may be wrong. CDR1 is KGHDR, CDR2 SFDVKD, per germline. The CDR3 length is 12 residues. CDR3 residues: CATGLAGYEQYF. The DNA for the CDR3 is TGTGCCACGGGACTAGCGGGATATGAGCAGTACTTC.

This clonotype ranks as medium-sized (0.01 to 0.1%). The junction shows a germline mismatch at one end, possibly a read error. V gene TRBV6-6 combines with J gene TRBJ2-2; D might be TRBD1 or TRBD2, each matching 5 bases. The CDR3 sequence is 20 residues long. Germline CDR1 and CDR2: MNHNY and SVGAGI (reference sequence). The CDR3 loop reads CASSYQFAGWGPPKTGELFF. The CDR3 nucleotides read TGTGCCAGCAGTTACCAATTTGCCGGATGGGGACCACCGAAGACCGGGGAGCTGTTTTTT.